Shown below are 24 T cell receptor beta chains from a single sample sequenced in a study of T-cell reconstitution after alpha-beta-depleted transplantation in children. Preparing the TCRbeta library involved the use of unique molecular identifiers. TCRdb reanalysed the PCR reads using MiXCR and keeps one entry per CDR3 protein. The sample gives roughly 790,000 distinct CDR3 sequences, approximately 15% of which show up once; under 6% is in the top ten. Specimen: PBMCs, mostly from graft donor cells, collected 360 days after TCRalphabeta/CD19-depleted stem cell transplant. These receptors originate from a male patient aged 10-17 years who had a stem cell transplant for acute lymphoblastic leukemia, so the T cells may come from the graft donor.

The chain joins TRBV18 to TRBJ2-7; D is unclear. With 2 bases removed from V and 4 bases from J, the gap between germline ends came to 6 bases. CDR3 length: 12 residues. The germline gives CDR1 KGHSH, CDR2 LQKENI. Here the CDR3 DNA reads TGTGCCAGCTCACCATCGGAGTACGAGCAGTACTTC. Protein sequence: CASSPSEYEQYF.

This clonotype appeared a few times. The chain uses TRBV7-9 and TRBJ1-1; D ambiguous. The CDR3 sequence is 14 residues long. CDR1 and CDR2 (germline): SEHNR, FQNEAQ (reference sequence). V lost 5 bases and J lost 6, with 16 bases in between. CDR3 sequence (DNA): TGTGCCAGCAGCCTCCCCGATCACCTCTCTGAAGCTTTCTTT. Protein product: CASSLPDHLSEAFF.

This clonotype turned up a few times. The CDR3 spells CASSLPDRAGEKLFF. CDR3 sequence (DNA): TGCGCCAGCAGCTTGCCGGACAGGGCAGGCGAAAAACTGTTTTTT. The rearrangement uses TRBV5-1 and TRBJ1-4; 8 nucleotides agree with TRBD1. CDR3 length: 15 amino acids. Germline CDR1 and CDR2: SGHRS and YFSETQ. The V and J ends lost 1 base and 8 bases, in that order; junction bases with no gene match: 7.

This CDR3 is CASSPLLAGIGYNEQFF. In DNA form, the CDR3 reads TGTGCCAGCAGCCCTTTACTAGCGGGAATAGGATACAATGAGCAGTTCTTC. This sequence joins TRBV11-2 and TRBJ2-1, with 10 nucleotides matching TRBD2. This CDR3 has 17 amino acids. The germline gives CDR1 SGHAT, CDR2 FQNNGV. The V and J ends lost 5 bases and 4 bases, in that order; junction bases with no gene match: 11.

This clonotype appeared many times. This sequence joins TRBV21-1 and TRBJ1-5; the table's D call of TRBD1 was not tested on the DNA. TRBV21-1 is marked as a pseudogene. The CDR3 is 16 amino acids. The CDR3 DNA reads as TGTGCCAGCAGCAAAGTAACAGGGAGCATGAATCAGCCCCAGCATTTT. This gives the protein CASSKVTGSMNQPQHF.

There are a few counts of this clonotype. The chain recombines TRBV30 with TRBJ2-2; no reliable D call. Trimming removed 2 bases at V and 0 bases at J, with 7 bases between. The CDR3 extends over 14 amino acids. Germline CDR1 is GTSNPN and CDR2 is SVGIG (reference sequence). The CDR3 nucleotides are TGTGCCTGGAGTAGACAAACGAACACCGGGGAGCTGTTTTTT. It yields the protein CAWSRQTNTGELFF. Combining the CDR3 with reference TRBV30 and TRBJ2-2 gives the whole variable domain SQTIHQWPATLVQPVGSPLSLECTVEGTSNPNLYWYRQAAGRGLQLLFYSVGIGQISSEVPQNLSASRPQDRQFILSSKKLLLSDSGFYLCAWSRQTNTGELFFGEGSRLTVL.

This clonotype was counted between two and nine times. The J gene is TRBJ1-2, the V gene TRBV6-1, with D unclear. The germline V gene encodes CDR1 MNHNS and CDR2 SASEGT. The V end lost 3 bases, the J end lost 4 bases, and 9 bases lay between the germline ends. The CDR3 has 13 residues. The DNA of the CDR3 is TGTGCCAGCAGTGATACAAGGGTCTATGGCTACACCTTC. This gives the protein CASSDTRVYGYTF.

The V gene is TRBV11-1, the J gene TRBJ2-7; D is perhaps TRBD2 (6 bases). The CDR3 length is 12 residues. Germline CDR1 and CDR2: SGHAT and FQDESV (reference sequence). Trimming took off 11 bases at V and 7 bases at J, with 18 bases between the two ends. The CDR3 DNA reads as TGTGCCTGCCGGGACTTCATGGGGGAGCAGTACTTC. This gives the protein CACRDFMGEQYF.

CDR3 nucleotide sequence: TGCAGCGGACTAACTAGTAAGGGACACGAGCAGTACTTC. Translating gives CSGLTSKGHEQYF. The chain uses TRBV29-1 and TRBJ2-7, with D perhaps assigned TRBD1 or TRBD2 (5 bases each). CDR1 SQVTM and CDR2 ANQGSEA come from the germline V gene. This CDR3 has 13 amino acids. Trimming pared 7 bases from V and 5 bases from J, leaving 18 bases between.

Ten or more counts support this clonotype. The CDR3 bases are TGTGCCAGTAGTATCCGCCTTACTAGTTCAGATACGCAGTATTTT. As protein: CASSIRLTSSDTQYF. The genes are TRBV19 and TRBJ2-3; D may be TRBD2 (5 bases). V was shortened by 3 bases and J by 4 bases, with 14 bases between the two germline ends. This CDR3 spans 15 amino acids. Germline V gene sequence: CDR1 LNHDA, CDR2 SQIVND (reference sequence).

The V gene is TRBV5-1, the J gene TRBJ2-7, with 8 bases that match TRBD2. The CDR3 runs 16 residues. V lost 4 bases, J lost 0 bases, and 9 bases stayed unmatched. Germline V lookup: CDR1 SGHRS, CDR2 YFSETQ. Here the CDR3 DNA reads TGCGCCAGCAGCCAACGGACTAGCTTAAGCTCCTACGAGCAGTACTTC. This translates into CASSQRTSLSSYEQYF.

V usage is TRBV5-1 and J usage is TRBJ1-4; a weak D match, TRBD1 (5 bases). The CDR3 spans 15 residues. V was clipped by 4 bases and J by 8 bases, with 18 bases between them. From germline, CDR1 is SGHRS and CDR2 YFSETQ. The CDR3 is CASSQRETVGEKLFF. CDR3 DNA: TGCGCCAGCAGCCAAAGGGAGACAGTGGGGGAAAAACTGTTTTTT. Complete variable domain (other parts from reference TRBV5-1 and TRBJ1-4): KAGVTQTPRYLIKTRGQQVTLSCSPISGHRSVSWYQQTPGQGLQFLFEYFSETQRNKGNFPGRFSGRQFSNSRSEMNVSTLELGDSALYLCASSQRETVGEKLFFGSGTQLSVL.

The chain combines TRBV20-1 with TRBJ2-7; TRBD2 is a possible D gene (6 bases). Trimming took off 3 bases at V and 3 bases at J, with 9 bases between the two ends. The CDR3 totals 12 residues. Per germline, CDR1 DFQATT and CDR2 SNEGSKA (reference sequence). CDR3 amino acids: CSAREGYYEQYF. The CDR3 bases are TGCAGTGCTAGGGAGGGATACTACGAGCAGTACTTC.

Of note for this clonotype: The junction does not match germline at one end; this may be a read error. The gene calls are TRBV7-9 and TRBJ1-5, with 10 positions matching TRBD1. In germline, CDR1 is SEHNR, CDR2 FQNEAQ (reference sequence). The CDR3 has 15 residues. The CDR3 loop is CASSPTTGGNQPQHF. The CDR3 DNA follows: TGTGCCAGCAGCCCCACGACAGGGGGCAACCAGCCCCAGCATTTT.

This clonotype was observed at least ten times. This chain uses TRBV27 with TRBJ1-2; D is possibly TRBD1 (6 bases). The V end lost 5 bases, the J end lost 4 bases, and 11 bases lay between the germline ends. CDR1 is MNHEY and CDR2 is SMNVEV in the germline V gene (reference sequence). CDR3 length equals 13 residues. CDR3 residues: CASSLTGPYGYTF. Here the CDR3 DNA reads TGTGCCAGCAGTCTGACAGGACCCTATGGCTACACCTTC.

This clonotype was counted at least ten times. V is TRBV10-3 and J is TRBJ2-7, with 9 bases aligning to TRBD2. Looked up from germline, CDR1 is ENHRY and CDR2 is SYGVKD. The CDR3 consists of 13 residues. CDR3 loop: CAGRGLAKYEQYF. In DNA form, the CDR3 reads TGTGCGGGTCGTGGACTAGCGAAGTACGAGCAGTACTTC.

This clonotype was detected a few times. V gene TRBV11-2 combines with J gene TRBJ2-7; 9 positions match TRBD1. CDR1 and CDR2 (germline): SGHAT, FQNNGV. The CDR3 extends over 16 amino acids. V was clipped by 0 bases and J by 3 bases; unmatched bases: 6. The CDR3 bases are TGTGCCAGCAGCTTAGAAGACGGGACAGGGATCTACGAGCAGTACTTC. It encodes CASSLEDGTGIYEQYF.

This chain connects TRBV7-3 to TRBJ2-1, with D uncertain. V lost 3 bases, J lost 1 base, and 10 bases lay in between. Per the germline V gene, CDR1 is SGHTA and CDR2 is FQGTGA. The CDR3 covers 15 residues. The CDR3 sequence is CASSFYETSYNEQFF. CDR3 nucleotide sequence: TGTGCCAGCAGCTTTTATGAGACTTCCTACAATGAGCAGTTCTTC. Filled out from reference TRBV7-3 and TRBJ2-1, the complete variable domain reads GAGVSQTPSNKVTEKGKYVELRCDPISGHTALYWYRQSLGQGPEFLIYFQGTGAADDSGLPNDRFFAVRPEGSVSTLKIQRTERGDSAVYLCASSFYETSYNEQFFGPGTRLTVL.

This clonotype showed up many times. The junction departs from germline at one end; a sequencing error may be responsible. The V and J genes are TRBV5-1 and TRBJ2-5; D not certain. The length of the CDR3 is 13 residues. Germline CDR1 and CDR2: SGHRS and YFSETQ. CDR3 loop: CASSLGPGETQYF. For the CDR3, the DNA is TGTGCCAGCAGCTTAGGTCCGGGAGAGACCCAGTACTTC.

For the CDR3, the DNA is TGCAGTGCAGAACTAGGGGTAGTCTACGAGCAGTACTTC. This encodes CSAELGVVYEQYF. This chain connects TRBV20-1 to TRBJ2-7; the D gene could be TRBD1 or TRBD2 (5 bases each). V was shortened by 6 bases and J by 3 bases, with 15 bases between the two germline ends. Per the germline V gene, CDR1 is DFQATT and CDR2 is SNEGSKA (reference sequence). The CDR3 totals 13 residues.

The chain recombines TRBV29-1 with TRBJ2-5; no clear D gene. The CDR3 contains 13 residues. Trimming removed 6 bases from V and 7 bases from J, with 18 bases in between. The germline gives CDR1 SQVTM, CDR2 ANQGSEA. The CDR3 spells CSVPLGRAGTQYF. The CDR3, as DNA: TGCAGCGTGCCCCTGGGCCGAGCCGGGACCCAGTACTTC.

This clonotype showed up many times. The chain has TRBV7-3 and TRBJ2-1, with 13 bases fitting TRBD2. Germline V gene lookup returns CDR1 SGHTA and CDR2 FQGTGA. J lost 6 bases, V lost 6 bases, and 5 bases had no gene match. The CDR3 has 15 residues. As DNA, the CDR3 is TGTGCCAGCAGTTCGGGACTAGCGGGGCTCAATGAGCAGTTCTTC. Protein sequence: CASSSGLAGLNEQFF.

The genes are TRBV19 and TRBJ1-5; D is perhaps TRBD1 (5 bases). Trimming left V 5 bases short and J 0 bases short, with 14 bases between. The CDR3 length is 16 residues. Germline V gene data show CDR1 as LNHDA and CDR2 as SQIVND (reference sequence). This CDR3 reads CASSVTGVYSNQPQHF. CDR3 coding DNA: TGTGCCAGTAGTGTGACGGGGGTTTATAGCAATCAGCCCCAGCATTTT. Full variable domain (missing parts from reference TRBV19 and TRBJ1-5): DGGITQSPKYLFRKEGQNVTLSCEQNLNHDAMYWYRQDPGQGLRLIYYSQIVNDFQKGDIAEGYSVSREKKESFPLTVTSAQKNPTAFYLCASSVTGVYSNQPQHFGDGTRLSIL.

The chain recombines TRBV29-1 with TRBJ2-7; 10 nucleotides agree with TRBD1. Losses at the gene ends were 1 base for V and 5 bases for J; bases not matched to a gene: 8. The CDR3 has 15 residues. CDR1 and CDR2 from the germline V gene are SQVTM and ANQGSEA. This CDR3 reads CSVEASGQGINEQYF. Here the CDR3 DNA reads TGCAGCGTTGAAGCTTCGGGACAGGGGATAAACGAGCAGTACTTC.